This TCR beta chain was documented in a study of blood T cell repertoires in COVID-19. Study at large: The study drew acute and convalescent COVID-19 samples from the United States, Italy and Spain. Nucleic acid was either cDNA or gDNA, and it came from T cells, B-cell-depleted T cells, or PBMCs.

Original analysis: Amplification of reference gene primers provided the estimated nucleated cell counts. The repertoire was sequenced with immunoSEQ multiplex PCR; TCRdb's copy has only in-frame clones and lacks some. The D gene and trimming were derived from the DNA, and the V and J assignments and clone size from that table. The repertoire holds 210,000 or so clones, with about 86% as singletons. Germline V gene data show CDR1 as MGHRA and CDR2 as YSYEKL. The V gene lost 1 base and the J gene lost 1 base, with 10 bases spanning the gap. The CDR3 is 15 amino acids. Sequenced material: peripheral blood. The V gene is TRBV4-1, the J gene TRBJ1-1; TRBD1 might be the D (5 bases). This TCR derives from a woman between 50 and 59 years old with acute or convalescent COVID-19. This CDR3 is CASSQVRTSNTEAFF. CDR3 DNA: TGCGCCAGCAGCCAAGTAAGGACATCGAACACTGAAGCTTTCTTT.